The 18 T cell receptor beta chains below all came from one sample that was sequenced in a study of blood T cells in healthy people across ages. Sample-barcoded 5' priming and a J-beta primer mix drove a second PCR of about 6 to 12 cycles. A single record per CDR3 protein comes from TCRdb applying MiXCR to the 5' RACE reads. The table lists fewer than 800,000 distinct CDR3 sequences, approximately 21% of them singletons, with 3% to 4.5% in the top ten. What was sequenced was blood. The receptors were sampled from an older man in good health.

This clonotype was counted many times. The chain is built from TRBV7-9 and TRBJ1-3, with a weak D call TRBD1 (5 bases). Looked up from germline, CDR1 is SEHNR and CDR2 is FQNEAQ (reference sequence). V lost 11 bases, J lost 2 bases, and 19 bases lay in between. This CDR3 region has 15 residues. The CDR3 DNA sequence: TGTGCCGGGGGGGAAAGGGCCGATGCTGGAAACACCATATATTTT. Its translation is CAGGERADAGNTIYF.

This clonotype turned up a few times. The chain combines TRBV2 with TRBJ1-4; 8 bases line up with TRBD1. The CDR3 extends over 13 amino acids. V gave up 4 bases and J gave up 8 bases; unmatched junction bases: 3. Looked up from germline, CDR1 is SNHLY and CDR2 is FYNNEI. Here the CDR3 reads CASSGDRGEKLFF. For the CDR3, the DNA is TGTGCCAGCAGTGGTGACAGGGGAGAAAAACTGTTTTTT. Based on the CDR3 plus reference TRBV2 and TRBJ1-4, the full variable domain is EPEVTQTPSHQVTQMGQEVILRCVPISNHLYFYWYRQILGQKVEFLVSFYNNEISEKSEIFDDQFSVERPDGSNFTLKIRSTKLEDSAMYFCASSGDRGEKLFFGSGTQLSVL.

Remarks on this clonotype: The conserved phenylalanine or tryptophan is not found at the CDR3 terminus, so this likely reflects a read error. The V gene is TRBV10-3, the J gene TRBJ2-1, with 11 bases aligning to TRBD2. The germline gives CDR1 ENHRY, CDR2 SYGVKD. This CDR3 is built from 15 residues. With V trimmed by 10 bases and J by 7 bases, 12 bases remained unmatched. In nucleotides, the CDR3 is TGTGCCAGCAACTATCTAGCGGGAGGCTTGAATGAGCAGTTCTGC. Translating gives CASNYLAGGLNEQFC.

CDR3 DNA sequence: TGTGCCATCAGTAACAGTGAGACCCAGTACTTC. It translates to CAISNSETQYF. V is TRBV10-3 and J is TRBJ2-5, with no clear D. Trimming took off 5 bases at V and 5 bases at J, with 6 bases between the two ends. Germline V gives CDR1 ENHRY, CDR2 SYGVKD. This CDR3 spans 11 amino acids.

This clonotype was detected ten times or more. The rearrangement links TRBV29-1 to TRBJ1-3, with D tentatively TRBD1 (5 bases). V was pared by 3 bases and J by 2 bases, with 5 bases between. This CDR3 contains 12 residues. Germline V CDR1 and CDR2: SQVTM, ANQGSEA. CDR3 region: CSVEGAGNTIYF. The CDR3 DNA reads TGCAGCGTTGAGGGGGCTGGAAACACCATATATTTT.

This clonotype was detected a few times. DNA of the CDR3: TGTGCCAGTAGCAGGGGACAAGCCGACACAGATACGCAGTATTTT. Protein: CASSRGQADTDTQYF. The chain couples TRBV19 to TRBJ2-3, with a tentative D call TRBD1 (6 bases). This CDR3 region has 15 residues. In germline, CDR1 is LNHDA, CDR2 SQIVND (reference sequence). Trimming shortened V by 6 bases and J by 2 bases, and 15 bases separated the two germline ends.

Only a few counts were recorded for this clonotype. This chain uses TRBV28 with TRBJ1-6; 7 bases align to TRBD1. The CDR3 loop spans 17 amino acids. V shed 6 bases and J 5 bases; nucleotides not matched to a gene: 13. The germline V gene encodes CDR1 MDHEN and CDR2 SYDVKM. In DNA, the CDR3 is TGTGCCAGCAGACTCCCCCTGGCCGGGACAGATAATTCACCCCTCCACTTT. This codes for CASRLPLAGTDNSPLHF.

This clonotype occurred a few times. The chain employs TRBV12-3 or TRBV12-4 and TRBJ2-3; TRBD2 agrees at 11 bases. The trim removed 3 bases at V and 9 bases at J, leaving 11 bases unmatched. The length of the CDR3 is 16 residues. DNA of the CDR3: TGTGCCAGCAGTTTCGCGGTAGCGGGAGGGAGGTTGACGCAGTATTTT. Encoded protein: CASSFAVAGGRLTQYF.

This sequence joins TRBV20-1 and TRBJ1-2; TRBD1 is a possible D gene (6 bases). CDR3 length equals 16 residues. Germline values: CDR1 DFQATT, CDR2 SNEGSKA (reference sequence). The germline V and J ends were trimmed by 5 bases and 3 bases, with 22 bases remaining between them. The DNA for the CDR3 is TGCAGTGCTCGACTACGGACAGACCTGAACCACTATGGCTACACCTTC. Its protein product is CSARLRTDLNHYGYTF.

V gene TRBV6-5 combines with J gene TRBJ2-5, with D tentatively TRBD1 (5 bases). CDR3 size: 14 residues. The ends were cut back, 3 bases at V and 5 bases at J, with 13 bases in the middle. Looked up from germline, CDR1 is MNHEY and CDR2 is SVGAGI. The CDR3 loop is CASSYFGAGETQYF. CDR3 nucleotides: TGTGCCAGCAGTTATTTTGGGGCTGGCGAGACCCAGTACTTC.

This clonotype was detected a few times. The chain has TRBV2 and TRBJ2-1; D gene ambiguous. The CDR3 contains 10 residues. Germline V gives CDR1 SNHLY, CDR2 FYNNEI. Trimming stripped 2 bases from V and 8 bases from J, with 1 base between. The CDR3 region is CASSEYEQFF. The CDR3 DNA reads as TGTGCCAGCAGTGAATATGAGCAGTTCTTC.

This clonotype has a handful of counts. This chain links TRBV30 with TRBJ2-3; unclear D gene. CDR3 length: 12 amino acids. Germline V gives CDR1 GTSNPN, CDR2 SVGIG (reference sequence). V shed 5 bases and J shed 0 bases, with 6 bases lying between them. CDR3 coding DNA: TGTGCCTGGGGGATTAGCACAGATACGCAGTATTTT. Protein product: CAWGISTDTQYF.

This chain connects TRBV2 to TRBJ2-3, with 7 bases lining up with TRBD2. The CDR3 has 14 residues. With 5 bases clipped from V and 2 bases from J, the junction kept 4 bases outside the gene matches. Germline V CDR1 and CDR2: SNHLY, FYNNEI. As DNA, the CDR3 is TGTGCCAGCAGTCGCCTAGCGGCCACAGATACGCAGTATTTT. Its translation: CASSRLAATDTQYF.

This clonotype has only a few counts. This chain connects TRBV5-1 to TRBJ2-7; D ambiguous. The CDR3 totals 11 residues. Trimming left V 7 bases short and J 5 bases short, with 10 bases between. Germline values: CDR1 SGHRS, CDR2 YFSETQ. The CDR3 loop reads CASRRGNEQYF. CDR3 DNA sequence: TGCGCCAGCCGGAGAGGCAACGAGCAGTACTTC.

This chain links TRBV7-9 with TRBJ2-5; 9 bases line up with TRBD2. The CDR3 is 16 residues long. J gave up 0 bases and V 1 base, and 3 bases lay outside the gene matches. CDR1 and CDR2 from the germline V gene are SEHNR and FQNEAQ (reference sequence). The CDR3 sequence is CASSLGPSGDQETQYF. DNA for the CDR3: TGTGCCAGCAGCTTAGGGCCTAGCGGGGACCAAGAGACCCAGTACTTC.

This chain connects TRBV2 to TRBJ1-5; maybe TRBD1 (6 bases). The germline V and J ends were trimmed by 5 bases and 1 base, with 12 bases remaining between them. The V gene's germline CDR1 is SNHLY and CDR2 FYNNEI. CDR3 length equals 15 residues. In DNA form, the CDR3 reads TGTGCCAGCAGTCGGGGGGCACAGAGCAATCAGCCCCAGCATTTT. Amino acids: CASSRGAQSNQPQHF. The entire variable domain, with the rest obtained from reference TRBV2 and TRBJ1-5, is as follows: EPEVTQTPSHQVTQMGQEVILRCVPISNHLYFYWYRQILGQKVEFLVSFYNNEISEKSEIFDDQFSVERPDGSNFTLKIRSTKLEDSAMYFCASSRGAQSNQPQHFGDGTRLSIL.

This sequence joins TRBV19 and TRBJ2-6; D gene ambiguous. This CDR3 has 14 amino acids. From germline, CDR1 is LNHDA and CDR2 SQIVND (reference sequence). V shed 0 bases and J shed 3 bases, with 3 bases lying between them. The DNA for the CDR3 is TGTGCCAGTAGTATAGAGAGTGGGGCCAACGTCCTGACTTTC. This sequence encodes CASSIESGANVLTF. Together with reference TRBV19 and TRBJ2-6, the CDR3 gives the full variable domain: DGGITQSPKYLFRKEGQNVTLSCEQNLNHDAMYWYRQDPGQGLRLIYYSQIVNDFQKGDIAEGYSVSREKKESFPLTVTSAQKNPTAFYLCASSIESGANVLTFGAGSRLTVL.

The rearrangement links TRBV7-2 to TRBJ1-5; 8 bases are a match to TRBD1. CDR1 SGHTA and CDR2 FQGNSA come from the germline V gene. CDR3 length: 16 residues. Trimming at V came to 3 bases and at J to 6 bases, leaving 10 bases not matched to a gene. The CDR3 sequence is CASSLSSPGGGQPQHF. CDR3 DNA: TGTGCCAGCAGCTTGAGTTCTCCAGGGGGCGGTCAGCCCCAGCATTTT. Complete variable domain (other parts from reference TRBV7-2 and TRBJ1-5): GAGVSQSPSNKVTEKGKDVELRCDPISGHTALYWYRQSLGQGLEFLIYFQGNSAPDKSGLPSDRFSAERTGGSVSTLTIQRTQQEDSAVYLCASSLSSPGGGQPQHFGDGTRLSIL.